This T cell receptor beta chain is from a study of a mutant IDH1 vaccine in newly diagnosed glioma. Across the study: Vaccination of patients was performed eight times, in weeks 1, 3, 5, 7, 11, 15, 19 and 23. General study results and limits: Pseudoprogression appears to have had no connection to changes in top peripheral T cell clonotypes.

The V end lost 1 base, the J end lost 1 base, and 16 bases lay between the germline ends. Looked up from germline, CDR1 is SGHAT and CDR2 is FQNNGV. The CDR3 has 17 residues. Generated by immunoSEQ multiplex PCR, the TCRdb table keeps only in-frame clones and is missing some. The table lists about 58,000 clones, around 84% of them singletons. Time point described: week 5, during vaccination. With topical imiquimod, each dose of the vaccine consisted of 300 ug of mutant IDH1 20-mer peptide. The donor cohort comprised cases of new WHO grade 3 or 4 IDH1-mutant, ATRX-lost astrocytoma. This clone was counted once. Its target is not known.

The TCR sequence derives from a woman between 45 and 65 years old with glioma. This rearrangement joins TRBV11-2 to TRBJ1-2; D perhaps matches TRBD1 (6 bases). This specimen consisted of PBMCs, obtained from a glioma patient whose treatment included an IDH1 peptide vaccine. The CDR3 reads CASSLVSGVGFNYGYTF. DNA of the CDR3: TGTGCCAGCAGCTTAGTGTCAGGGGTCGGCTTTAACTATGGCTACACCTTC. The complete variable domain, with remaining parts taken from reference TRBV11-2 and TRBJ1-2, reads EAGVAQSPRYKIIEKRQSVAFWCNPISGHATLYWYQQILGQGPKLLIQFQNNGVVDDSQLPKDRFSAERLKGVDSTLKIQPAKLEDSAVYLCASSLVSGVGFNYGYTFGSGTRLTVV.